The 15 T cell receptor beta chains below were found in one sample sequenced in a study of cytomegalovirus exposure and HLA in healthy donors. Amplification used 60 Vbeta primers and 13 Jbeta primers. Produced via immunoSEQ multiplex PCR; TCRdb's table is partial and in-frame only. This sample yields approximately 170,000 clones, of which roughly 80% are seen a single time; less than 5% belongs to the top ten. Sequenced material: PBMCs. The receptors here all came from a male donor in good health and CMV-seronegative.

The V and J genes are TRBV4-2 and TRBJ1-2; tentative D call: TRBD1 (6 bases). The CDR3 length is 14 residues. Germline CDR1 LGHNA, CDR2 YNFKEQ. The V end lost 1 base, the J end lost 4 bases, and 10 bases lay between the germline ends. Written as DNA, the CDR3 is TGTGCCAGCAGCCAAGTTAGGGGGGGCTATGGCTACACCTTC. The encoded protein is CASSQVRGGYGYTF.

The chain combines TRBV9 with TRBJ2-1, with 8 bases identical to TRBD2. The J segment lost 5 bases and the V segment lost 0 bases, leaving 7 bases of the junction unmatched. In germline, CDR1 is SGDLS, CDR2 YYNGEE. There are 16 residues in the CDR3. The CDR3 nucleotides read TGTGCCAGCAGCGTAGTGGCGGGAGGAGAGGACAATGAGCAGTTCTTC. It codes for CASSVVAGGEDNEQFF.

This chain joins TRBV5-4 and TRBJ1-2; no firm D call. The CDR3 has 14 residues. V gave up 0 bases and J gave up 1 base, with 7 bases separating them. The germline V gene encodes CDR1 SGHNT and CDR2 YYREEE (reference sequence). The CDR3 sequence: CASSLGSGNYGYTF. The CDR3 DNA reads as TGTGCCAGCAGCTTGGGGTCCGGTAACTATGGCTACACCTTC.

The rearrangement links TRBV11-2 to TRBJ1-4; a possible D gene is TRBD1 (6 bases). The CDR3 is 15 residues long. Germline V CDR1 and CDR2: SGHAT, FQNNGV. Between the trimmed V and J ends, which lost 6 bases and 0 bases, there was a span of 11 bases. Here the CDR3 reads CASSRQAATNEKLFF. Here the CDR3 DNA reads TGTGCCAGCAGTAGACAGGCCGCAACTAATGAAAAACTGTTTTTT.

The chain carries TRBV7-9 and TRBJ2-6; D is undetermined. Germline lookup yields CDR1 SEHNR and CDR2 FQNEAQ (reference sequence). The germline V and J ends were trimmed by 5 bases and 4 bases, with 9 bases remaining between them. The CDR3 consists of 14 residues. CDR3 in DNA: TGTGCCAGCAGCCTCGGTGCGGGGGCCAACGTCCTGACTTTC. Translation: CASSLGAGANVLTF.

This sequence joins TRBV6-5 and TRBJ2-3, with D perhaps matching TRBD1 (6 bases). From germline, CDR1 is MNHEY and CDR2 SVGAGI. V lost 5 bases to trimming and J lost 4 bases, with 10 bases between them. There are 13 residues in the CDR3. The DNA of the CDR3 is TGTGCCAGCAGTGGACAGTTTGCAGATACGCAGTATTTT. Translating it yields CASSGQFADTQYF.

This chain uses TRBV29-1 with TRBJ1-2, with 8 bases matching TRBD1. This CDR3 is 12 amino acids long. Germline V CDR1 and CDR2: SQVTM, ANQGSEA. With V trimmed by 4 bases and J by 3 bases, 1 base remained unmatched. CDR3 nucleotide sequence: TGCAGCGTTGCACAGGGGGACTATGGCTACACCTTC. This codes for CSVAQGDYGYTF.

CDR3 residues: CAISRTGAAYEQYF. For the CDR3, the DNA is TGTGCCATCAGTAGGACAGGGGCCGCCTACGAGCAGTACTTC. The V call is TRBV10-3, the J call TRBJ2-7; 9 nucleotides align to TRBD1. Unmatched junction bases numbered 4, after V lost 5 bases and J lost 2 bases. The CDR3 covers 14 residues. Germline V gene data show CDR1 as ENHRY and CDR2 as SYGVKD.

The V gene is TRBV25-1, the J gene TRBJ1-1; D is ambiguous. The CDR3 sequence is 15 residues long. V was shortened by 1 base and J by 5 bases, with 14 bases between the two germline ends. Germline V CDR1 and CDR2: MGHDK, SYGVNS. The CDR3 loop is CASSESLGSGTEAFF. The CDR3 coding sequence is TGTGCCAGCAGTGAATCGCTGGGTTCGGGGACTGAAGCTTTCTTT.

The chain recombines TRBV13 with TRBJ2-2; 12 bases line up with TRBD2. This CDR3 is built from 17 residues. The V segment lost 5 bases and the J segment 6 bases; nucleotides outside the gene matches: 10. Germline-derived CDR1 and CDR2 are PRHDT and FYEKMQ (reference sequence). This CDR3 reads CASSLAGGPKGSGELFF. In nucleotides, the CDR3 is TGTGCCAGCAGCCTAGCGGGAGGGCCTAAGGGATCCGGGGAGCTGTTTTTT.

This clone was found a few times. The gene calls are TRBV7-2 and TRBJ2-7, with D possibly TRBD2 on 7 matching bases. Trimming shortened V by 5 bases and J by 3 bases, and 20 bases separated the two germline ends. The CDR3 sequence is 16 residues long. CDR1 is SGHTA, CDR2 FQGNSA, per germline. DNA for the CDR3: TGTGCCAGCAGCCAAGGGGGGGGGAGGGCAATCTACGAGCAGTACTTC. Encoded protein: CASSQGGGRAIYEQYF.

This chain uses TRBV11-2 with TRBJ2-3, with 10 bases fitting TRBD2. The germline V gene has CDR1 SGHAT and CDR2 FQNNGV. V shed 6 bases, J shed 0 bases, and the junction held 6 bases outside the gene matches. The CDR3 covers 16 residues. The CDR3 coding sequence is TGTGCCAGCAGGCAGCGGGAGGGGGTGAGCACAGATACGCAGTATTTT. It yields the protein CASRQREGVSTDTQYF. Using reference TRBV11-2 and TRBJ2-3 for the parts outside the CDR3, the full variable domain is EAGVAQSPRYKIIEKRQSVAFWCNPISGHATLYWYQQILGQGPKLLIQFQNNGVVDDSQLPKDRFSAERLKGVDSTLKIQPAKLEDSAVYLCASRQREGVSTDTQYFGPGTRLTVL.

As concerns this clone: Other DNA sequences from this sample encode an identical CDR3 as well. The chain uses TRBV7-3 and TRBJ2-5, with 7 bases that match TRBD1. The V segment lost 5 bases and the J segment 5 bases; nucleotides outside the gene matches: 8. Germline values: CDR1 SGHTA, CDR2 FQGTGA. The CDR3 totals 14 residues. CDR3 sequence: CASSPTTGAETQYF. The CDR3 nucleotides are TGTGCCAGCAGCCCAACCACAGGGGCCGAGACCCAGTACTTC.

This clone appeared a single time. The V and J genes are TRBV13 and TRBJ2-1, with D possibly TRBD2 on 6 matching bases. This CDR3 contains 15 residues. Germline CDR1 is PRHDT and CDR2 is FYEKMQ (reference sequence). V lost 5 bases and J lost 3, with 14 bases in between. CDR3 residues: CASSPGEGFYNEQFF. The CDR3 region has the DNA TGTGCCAGCAGCCCGGGAGAGGGTTTCTACAATGAGCAGTTCTTC.

The chain employs TRBV7-2 and TRBJ2-2; perhaps TRBD1 as D (6 bases). This CDR3 has 16 amino acids. The germline V and J ends were trimmed by 5 bases and 0 bases, with 13 bases remaining between them. Germline V gene sequence: CDR1 SGHTA, CDR2 FQGNSA. CDR3 residues: CASSRDTRTNTGELFF. In nucleotides, the CDR3 is TGTGCCAGCAGCCGGGACACCCGAACGAACACCGGGGAGCTGTTTTTT.